Presented here are 16 T cell receptor beta chains from one specimen sequenced in a study of cytomegalovirus exposure and HLA in healthy donors. With 60 Vbeta and 13 Jbeta primers, the PCR was carried out. Data came from immunoSEQ multiplex PCR; TCRdb stores just in-frame clones and leaves some out. The table has around 170,000 clones, over 60% seen once. Sequences were obtained from PBMCs. The receptors come from a man aged 35 to 55 in good health and CMV-seronegative.

The V call is TRBV10-3, the J call TRBJ1-5, with D unclear. Germline lookup yields CDR1 ENHRY and CDR2 SYGVKD. The CDR3 runs 16 residues. The V and J ends lost 0 bases and 6 bases respectively, with 15 bases between them. The CDR3 region has the DNA TGTGCCATCAGTGAGTCGCGCGGGGAGAAGGGTCAGCCCCAGCATTTT. Translation gives CAISESRGEKGQPQHF.

This clone was counted only a few times. This sample also contains other DNA sequences that code for the same CDR3. The J gene is TRBJ1-1, the V gene TRBV7-9; D is perhaps TRBD1 (6 bases). Trimming removed 6 bases at V and 4 bases at J, with 9 bases between. Germline loops: CDR1 SEHNR, CDR2 FQNEAQ (reference sequence). This CDR3 is built from 12 residues. The CDR3 here is CASSLRGTEAFF. In nucleotides, the CDR3 is TGTGCCAGCAGTCTCAGGGGCACTGAAGCTTTCTTT.

This clone was picked up a small number of times. The chain recombines TRBV13 with TRBJ2-2, with a possible D match to TRBD1 (5 bases). V gave up 3 bases and J gave up 0 bases, with 8 bases separating them. This CDR3 spans 15 amino acids. Germline-derived CDR1 and CDR2 are PRHDT and FYEKMQ (reference sequence). The CDR3 DNA is TGTGCCAGCAGCTTCTTACAGGCGAACACCGGGGAGCTGTTTTTT. Translating it yields CASSFLQANTGELFF. Full variable domain (outside the CDR3, taken from reference TRBV13 and TRBJ2-2): AAGVIQSPRHLIKEKRETATLKCYPIPRHDTVYWYQQGPGQDPQFLISFYEKMQSDKGSIPDRFSAQQFSDYHSELNMSSLELGDSALYFCASSFLQANTGELFFGEGSRLTVL.

This chain connects TRBV6-1 to TRBJ1-2; 9 bases are a match to TRBD1. The CDR3 runs to 13 residues. Looked up from germline, CDR1 is MNHNS and CDR2 is SASEGT. V shed 6 bases and J 8 bases; nucleotides not matched to a gene: 7. Written as DNA, the CDR3 is TGTGCCAGCAGAATCGGGACAGGGAAAGGCTACACCTTC. Protein: CASRIGTGKGYTF.

For the CDR3, the DNA is TGTGCCAGCAGAGGAATTCAGGGGGCTGAGCAGTTCTTC. Protein sequence: CASRGIQGAEQFF. The chain combines TRBV6-1 with TRBJ2-1; TRBD1 agrees at 8 bases. Per the germline V gene, CDR1 is MNHNS and CDR2 is SASEGT. Trimming took 6 bases from V and 9 from J; bases not matched to a gene: 7. This CDR3 has 13 residues.

The chain couples TRBV4-3 to TRBJ2-2; no firm D call. CDR1 is LGHNA, CDR2 YSLEER, per germline. Trimming took off 0 bases at V and 0 bases at J, with 11 bases between the two ends. This CDR3 has 17 residues. The CDR3 DNA reads TGCGCCAGCAGCCAAGAGCTCCGGGTATCGAACACCGGGGAGCTGTTTTTT. This sequence encodes CASSQELRVSNTGELFF.

The rearrangement joins TRBV19 to TRBJ1-6, with 7 positions matching TRBD1. V lost 4 bases to trimming and J lost 0 bases; unmatched junction nucleotides: 15. The CDR3 has 20 residues. The V gene's germline CDR1 is LNHDA and CDR2 SQIVND (reference sequence). The chain's CDR3 is CASSNTGTAGISSYNSPLHF. CDR3 DNA sequence: TGTGCCAGTAGTAATACCGGGACAGCCGGAATTAGCTCCTATAATTCACCCCTCCACTTT.

V gene TRBV2 combines with J gene TRBJ2-7, with 7 bases matching TRBD1. Trimming cost V 6 bases and J 1 base; bases outside gene matches: 9. Looked up from germline, CDR1 is SNHLY and CDR2 is FYNNEI. CDR3 length equals 15 residues. The CDR3 bases are TGTGCCAGCAGCAACAGGGGTCCTTATTCCTACGAGCAGTACTTC. It specifies CASSNRGPYSYEQYF.

V gene TRBV4-3 combines with J gene TRBJ2-7; 9 nucleotides line up with TRBD1. V lost 4 bases and J lost 6; bases outside the gene matches: 4. The CDR3 spans 13 residues. In germline, CDR1 is LGHNA, CDR2 YSLEER. The DNA of the CDR3 is TGCGCCAGCAGCCGTGGGACAGGGCGCGAGCAGTACTTC. Amino acid sequence: CASSRGTGREQYF.

The chain carries TRBV4-3 and TRBJ2-7; possibly TRBD1 for D (5 bases). Trimming took off 0 bases at V and 4 bases at J, with 7 bases between the two ends. This CDR3 contains 13 residues. Germline V lookup: CDR1 LGHNA, CDR2 YSLEER. The CDR3 DNA is TGCGCCAGCAGCCAAGATCAGGGTTACGAGCAGTACTTC. Its protein product is CASSQDQGYEQYF.

A note on this clone: Its ends do not fully match the called genes, so a read error is possible. The chain employs TRBV7-9 and TRBJ2-3; 8 nucleotides align to TRBD2. This CDR3 comprises 17 residues. The germline gives CDR1 SEHNR, CDR2 FQNEAQ (reference sequence). As DNA, the CDR3 is TGTTCCAGCAGCTTAGCTCGGACTAGCAAAGAGGGAGATACGCAGTATTTT. Amino acid sequence: CSSSLARTSKEGDTQYF.

The gene calls are TRBV25-1 and TRBJ2-7; D may be TRBD1 (5 bases). Trimming pared 4 bases from V and 0 bases from J, leaving 13 bases between. The germline V gene has CDR1 MGHDK and CDR2 SYGVNS. This CDR3 spans 15 amino acids. The CDR3 region has the DNA TGTGCCAGCAGTGTCCAGGCAGGGCCCTCCTACGAGCAGTACTTC. It encodes CASSVQAGPSYEQYF.

There are a few counts of this clone. Other DNA sequences in the same sample also yield this CDR3. The chain carries TRBV6-5 and TRBJ1-5; possible D gene TRBD1, 6 bases. The CDR3 consists of 14 residues. V was shortened by 2 bases and J by 2 bases, with 7 bases between the two germline ends. CDR1 is MNHEY, CDR2 SVGAGI, per germline. CDR3 DNA sequence: TGTGCCAGCAGTTACCGACAGGGCAATCAGCCCCAGCATTTT. It translates to CASSYRQGNQPQHF.

This clone occurred once. The junction does not match germline at one end; this may be a read error. The chain employs TRBV6-1 and TRBJ2-3; no clear D gene. CDR3 size: 16 residues. CDR1 and CDR2 from the germline V gene are MNHNS and SASEGT. The CDR3, as DNA: TGTGCCAGCAGTGACCCCCCGGGTGGCAGCAGAGATACGCAGTATTTT. It codes for CASSDPPGGSRDTQYF.

J is TRBJ2-3 and V is TRBV19, with D perhaps TRBD1 (5 bases). V lost 0 bases and J 10 bases, leaving 8 bases between the germline ends. The CDR3 is 12 residues long. CDR1 is LNHDA and CDR2 is SQIVND in the germline V gene (reference sequence). The CDR3 sequence: CASSIDGAAQYF. As DNA, the CDR3 is TGTGCCAGTAGTATAGATGGGGCTGCGCAGTATTTT.

The chain joins TRBV7-3 to TRBJ2-3; no definite D call. The CDR3 contains 15 residues. V was shortened by 5 bases and J by 6 bases, with 18 bases between the two germline ends. Germline V gene sequence: CDR1 SGHTA, CDR2 FQGTGA. Written as DNA, the CDR3 is TGTGCCAGCAGCCCCCTTAGTATCGGCGGCGATACGCAGTATTTT. It yields the protein CASSPLSIGGDTQYF.